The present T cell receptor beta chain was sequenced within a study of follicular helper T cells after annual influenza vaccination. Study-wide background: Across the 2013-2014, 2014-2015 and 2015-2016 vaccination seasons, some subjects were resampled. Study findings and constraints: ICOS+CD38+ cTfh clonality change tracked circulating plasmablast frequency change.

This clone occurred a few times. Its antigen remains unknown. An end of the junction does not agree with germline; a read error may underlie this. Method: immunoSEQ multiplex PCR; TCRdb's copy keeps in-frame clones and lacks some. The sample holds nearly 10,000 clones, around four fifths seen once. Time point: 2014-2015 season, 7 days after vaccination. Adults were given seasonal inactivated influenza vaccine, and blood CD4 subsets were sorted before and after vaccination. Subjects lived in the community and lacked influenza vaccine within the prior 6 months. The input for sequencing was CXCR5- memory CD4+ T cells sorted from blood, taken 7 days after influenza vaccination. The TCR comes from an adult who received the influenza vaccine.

Here the CDR3 reads CASSLGVVGSYEQYF. CDR3 nucleotide sequence: TGTGCTAGCAGCTTAGGAGTGGTCGGCTCCTACGAGCAGTACTTC. The rearrangement uses TRBV7-7 and TRBJ2-7; D call uncertain. The CDR3 loop spans 15 amino acids. Germline V gives CDR1 SSHAT, CDR2 FNYEAQ (reference sequence).